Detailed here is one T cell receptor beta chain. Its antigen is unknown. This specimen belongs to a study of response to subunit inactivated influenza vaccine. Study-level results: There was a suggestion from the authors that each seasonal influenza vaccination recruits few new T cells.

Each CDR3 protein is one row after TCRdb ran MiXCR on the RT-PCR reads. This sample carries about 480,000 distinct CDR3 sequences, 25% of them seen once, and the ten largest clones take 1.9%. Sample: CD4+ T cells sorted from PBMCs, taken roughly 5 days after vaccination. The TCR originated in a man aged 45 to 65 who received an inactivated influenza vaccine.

The CDR3 coding sequence is TGTGCCACCAGCAGAGATGACCTGATGACCCAGTACTTC. Protein product: CATSRDDLMTQYF. The chain joins TRBV15 to TRBJ2-5, with D unresolved. Germline lookup yields CDR1 LNHNV and CDR2 YYDKDF (reference sequence). The length of the CDR3 is 13 residues. Trimming shortened V by 0 bases and J by 7 bases, and 9 bases separated the two germline ends.